The next 19 T cell receptor beta chains were all read from a single sample in a study of blood T cell repertoires in COVID-19. Clones were sequenced by immunoSEQ multiplex PCR, and TCRdb holds only the in-frame ones, with some missing. The sample yields fewer than 300,000 clones, approximately 87% seen once. Material for sequencing was peripheral blood. The receptors originated from a woman aged 25 to 39 with COVID-19, enrolled during active disease.

The CDR3 here is CASRSLGTSKFF. CDR3 nucleotides: TGTGCCAGCAGGAGTCTTGGGACTAGTAAGTTCTTC. The rearrangement uses TRBV5-6 and TRBJ2-1; 8 bases are a match to TRBD2. The CDR3 loop spans 12 amino acids. CDR1 and CDR2 (germline): SGHDT, YYEEEE. The ends lost 5 bases at V and 14 bases at J; junction bases unmatched: 9.

The chain joins TRBV5-1 to TRBJ1-4; tentative D call: TRBD1 (5 bases). The CDR3 spans 14 residues. The V end was cut by 2 bases, the J end by 8 bases, with 13 bases between. The germline CDR1 and CDR2 sequences are SGHRS and YFSETQ. CDR3 sequence (DNA): TGCGCCAGCAGCTTTCAAGGGGCCCAGGAAAAACTGTTTTTT. Translating gives CASSFQGAQEKLFF.

V usage is TRBV2 and J usage is TRBJ2-3; TRBD2 matches at 7 bases. This CDR3 spans 14 amino acids. The germline CDR1 and CDR2 sequences are SNHLY and FYNNEI. V gave up 6 bases and J gave up 3 bases; unmatched junction bases: 6. CDR3 sequence reads: CASSRRGETDTQYF. DNA of the CDR3: TGTGCCAGCAGCCGACGGGGGGAGACAGATACGCAGTATTTT. The variable domain in full, with the rest retrieved from reference TRBV2 and TRBJ2-3, is EPEVTQTPSHQVTQMGQEVILRCVPISNHLYFYWYRQILGQKVEFLVSFYNNEISEKSEIFDDQFSVERPDGSNFTLKIRSTKLEDSAMYFCASSRRGETDTQYFGPGTRLTVL.

The chain is built from TRBV5-1 and TRBJ2-5, with 7 bases fitting TRBD2. Germline lookup yields CDR1 SGHRS and CDR2 YFSETQ. The V segment lost 4 bases and the J segment 4 bases; nucleotides outside the gene matches: 10. The CDR3 has 15 amino acids. The CDR3 loop reads CASSPAGTRGETQYF. CDR3 nucleotide sequence: TGCGCCAGCAGCCCAGCGGGGACCCGGGGAGAGACCCAGTACTTC.

The gene calls are TRBV28 and TRBJ1-2; D is possibly TRBD1 (5 bases). This CDR3 spans 13 amino acids. V was cut by 3 bases and J by 6 bases, with 11 bases left in between. Germline CDR1 and CDR2: MDHEN and SYDVKM. CDR3 protein: CASSFGGENGYTF. Here the CDR3 DNA reads TGTGCCAGCAGTTTCGGGGGGGAGAATGGCTACACCTTC.

V and J are TRBV5-1 and TRBJ1-2; weak D call: TRBD1 (6 bases). The CDR3 sequence is 15 residues long. Between the trimmed V and J ends, which lost 4 bases and 2 bases, there was a span of 15 bases. Per germline, CDR1 SGHRS and CDR2 YFSETQ. CDR3: CASSHRDKGNYGYTF. CDR3 DNA: TGCGCCAGCAGCCACAGGGACAAGGGGAACTATGGCTACACCTTC.

The gene calls are TRBV28 and TRBJ2-1; 8 bases map to TRBD2. This CDR3 is 16 amino acids long. Germline V gene lookup returns CDR1 MDHEN and CDR2 SYDVKM. Trimming cost V 3 bases and J 2 bases; bases outside gene matches: 6. The CDR3 sequence is CASSFAGGRPYNEQFF. CDR3 DNA: TGTGCCAGCAGTTTTGCGGGGGGACGTCCCTACAATGAGCAGTTCTTC.

The rearrangement uses TRBV3-1 (or the pseudogene TRBV3-2) and TRBJ1-5; 8 positions match TRBD1. Per the germline V gene, CDR1 is LGHDT and CDR2 is YNNKEL (reference sequence). J was trimmed by 7 bases and V by 4 bases; bases with no gene match: 3. The CDR3 contains 13 residues. The CDR3 spells CASSPAGGQPQHF. In DNA, the CDR3 is TGTGCCAGCAGCCCGGCAGGGGGCCAGCCCCAGCATTTT.

The chain employs TRBV28 and TRBJ2-7; weak D call: TRBD1 (6 bases). In germline, CDR1 is MDHEN, CDR2 SYDVKM. The V end lost 10 bases, the J end lost 0 bases, and 13 bases lay between the germline ends. The CDR3 extends over 13 amino acids. CDR3 DNA sequence: TGTGCCATAGGACAGCTTAACTCCTACGAGCAGTACTTC. It codes for CAIGQLNSYEQYF.

The chain employs TRBV11-3 and TRBJ2-3; TRBD2 matches 11 bases. Trimming at V came to 3 bases and at J to 2 bases, leaving 7 bases not matched to a gene. The CDR3 is made up of 17 amino acids. Germline V gene data show CDR1 as SGHNT and CDR2 as YENEEA. The CDR3 sequence: CASSFTLAGDHTDTQYF. For the CDR3, the DNA is TGTGCCAGCAGCTTTACACTAGCGGGGGACCACACAGATACGCAGTATTTT. Variable domain in full (rest from reference TRBV11-3 and TRBJ2-3): EAGVVQSPRYKIIEKKQPVAFWCNPISGHNTLYWYLQNLGQGPELLIRYENEEAVDDSQLPKDRFSAERLKGVDSTLKIQPAELGDSAVYLCASSFTLAGDHTDTQYFGPGTRLTVL.

This clone showed up just once. The chain recombines TRBV6-1 with TRBJ2-5; D is undetermined. Germline CDR1 MNHNS, CDR2 SASEGT. CDR3 size: 12 residues. V was shortened by 2 bases and J by 1 base, with 2 bases between the two germline ends. The CDR3 nucleotides are TGTGCCAGCAGTGAACTCCAAGAGACCCAGTACTTC. Translated: CASSELQETQYF.

V and J are TRBV5-1 and TRBJ2-3; 7 bases align to TRBD2. Germline V gene sequence: CDR1 SGHRS, CDR2 YFSETQ. J was trimmed by 3 bases and V by 2 bases; bases with no gene match: 6. The CDR3 has 15 residues. The CDR3 region is CASSFTGGGTDTQYF. The CDR3 bases are TGCGCCAGCAGCTTTACGGGGGGAGGGACAGATACGCAGTATTTT. The entire variable domain, with the rest obtained from reference TRBV5-1 and TRBJ2-3, is as follows: KAGVTQTPRYLIKTRGQQVTLSCSPISGHRSVSWYQQTPGQGLQFLFEYFSETQRNKGNFPGRFSGRQFSNSRSEMNVSTLELGDSALYLCASSFTGGGTDTQYFGPGTRLTVL.

This clone appeared once. A clone one base away is much larger, so this may be a read error. The chain has TRBV27 and TRBJ1-3, with a tentative D call TRBD1 (5 bases). From germline, CDR1 is MNHEY and CDR2 SMNVEV (reference sequence). Trimming took 5 bases from V and 3 from J, leaving 5 bases between them. This CDR3 contains 12 residues. CDR3 loop: CASSDSGNTIYF. The CDR3 nucleotides are TGTGCCAGCAGTGACAGTGGAAACACCATATATTTT.

The rearrangement joins TRBV29-1 to TRBJ1-2; perhaps TRBD1 as D (5 bases). The germline CDR1 and CDR2 sequences are SQVTM and ANQGSEA. CDR3 length equals 16 residues. V lost 5 bases to trimming and J lost 0 bases, with 19 bases between them. The CDR3 region has the DNA TGCAGCGTTTGGGGGGGTACATCTAAAGCTAACTATGGCTACACCTTC. This sequence encodes CSVWGGTSKANYGYTF.

The rearrangement links TRBV7-9 to TRBJ2-2; TRBD2 might be the D (5 bases). CDR1 SEHNR and CDR2 FQNEAQ come from the germline V gene (reference sequence). The CDR3 is 15 residues long. V lost 5 bases to trimming and J lost 6 bases, with 16 bases between them. CDR3 in amino acids: CASSRLAGAPGELFF. As DNA, the CDR3 is TGTGCCAGCAGCCGTCTTGCGGGTGCCCCCGGGGAGCTGTTTTTT.

This clone was seen a handful of times. Other DNA variants within this sample encode the same CDR3. V gene TRBV9 combines with J gene TRBJ1-1; the D is unclear. This CDR3 has 14 amino acids. V lost 0 bases and J 0 bases, leaving 6 bases between the germline ends. Germline V gene lookup returns CDR1 SGDLS and CDR2 YYNGEE. This CDR3 is CASSVAGMNTEAFF. CDR3 coding DNA: TGTGCCAGCAGCGTAGCCGGGATGAACACTGAAGCTTTCTTT.

V gene TRBV7-9 combines with J gene TRBJ1-2; no clear D gene. This CDR3 has 13 amino acids. The V end lost 5 bases, the J end lost 2 bases, and 9 bases lay between the germline ends. Per germline, CDR1 SEHNR and CDR2 FQNEAQ (reference sequence). In DNA, the CDR3 is TGTGCCAGCAGCGTGAGGATCAACTATGGCTACACCTTC. This sequence encodes CASSVRINYGYTF.

J is TRBJ2-3 and V is TRBV11-3, with 11 positions matching TRBD2. The V and J ends lost 5 bases and 6 bases, in that order; junction bases with no gene match: 13. CDR3 length: 17 residues. Germline CDR1 SGHNT, CDR2 YENEEA. Here the CDR3 reads CASSPQPVAGGRDTQYF. The CDR3 nucleotides read TGTGCCAGCAGCCCCCAACCGGTAGCGGGGGGGCGTGATACGCAGTATTTT.

The chain combines TRBV24-1 with TRBJ1-2; a possible D gene is TRBD1 (5 bases). The CDR3 runs 15 residues. The germline V gene encodes CDR1 KGHDR and CDR2 SFDVKD. V lost 4 bases to trimming and J lost 3 bases, with 14 bases between them. The CDR3 loop reads CATSEPGVGDYGYTF. The CDR3 nucleotides are TGTGCCACCAGTGAACCGGGAGTAGGGGACTATGGCTACACCTTC.